The sequence of this T cell receptor beta chain was determined in a study of read filtering for tumor transcriptome and immune sequencing. Study-wide background: Among patients, approximately 17 were male and more than 13 female, aged roughly 45 to 80 (mean around 66). After DNase treatment, RNA was made into whole-transcriptome libraries. Regarding the study as a whole: Correlation between methods rose after single-read clonotypes were removed.

From approximately 430 ng of RNA, a library with molecular barcoded alpha/delta and beta/gamma adaptors was made. Via MiXCR, TCRdb re-called the reads, giving one row per CDR3 protein. Found here are 100,000 to 150,000 distinct CDR3 sequences, less than 15% of them singletons; the top ten hold under 9%. V lost 0 bases and J 8 bases, leaving 5 bases between the germline ends. This CDR3 spans 12 amino acids. Germline CDR1 KGHSY, CDR2 FQNENV. This clonotype was recorded at least ten times. What it binds is unknown. V is TRBV16 and J is TRBJ1-5, with D possibly TRBD1 on 5 matching bases. The clonotype was recovered from a donor over 35 with multiple myeloma. Sample: a population of CD138-negative cells sorted from bone marrow. The CDR3 DNA follows: TGTGCCAGCAGCCAATCGGGGGAGCCCCAGCATTTT. This codes for CASSQSGEPQHF. Full variable domain (remainder filled in from reference TRBV16 and TRBJ1-5): GEEVAQTPKHLVRGEGQKAKLYCAPIKGHSYVFWYQQVLKNEFKFLISFQNENVFDETGMPKERFSAKCLPNSPCSLEIQATKLEDSAVYFCASSQSGEPQHFGDGTRLSIL.